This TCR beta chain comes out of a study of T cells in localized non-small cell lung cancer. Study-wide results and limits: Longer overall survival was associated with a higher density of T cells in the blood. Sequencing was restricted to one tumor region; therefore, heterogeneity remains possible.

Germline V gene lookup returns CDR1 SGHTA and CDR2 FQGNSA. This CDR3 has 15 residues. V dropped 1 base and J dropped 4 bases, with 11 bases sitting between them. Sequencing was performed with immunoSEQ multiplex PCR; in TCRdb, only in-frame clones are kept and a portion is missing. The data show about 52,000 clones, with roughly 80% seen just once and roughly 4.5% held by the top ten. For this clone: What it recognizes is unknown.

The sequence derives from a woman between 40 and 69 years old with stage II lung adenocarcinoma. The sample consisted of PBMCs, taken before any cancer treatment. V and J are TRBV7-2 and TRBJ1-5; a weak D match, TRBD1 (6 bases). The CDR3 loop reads CASSLEGEWNQPQHF. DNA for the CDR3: TGTGCCAGCAGCTTAGAGGGGGAGTGGAATCAGCCCCAGCATTTT.